There are a few counts of the clone carrying this T cell receptor beta chain. Per germline, CDR1 MNHEY and CDR2 SMNVEV (reference sequence). CDR3 size: 14 residues. The V and J ends lost 7 bases and 11 bases, in that order; junction bases with no gene match: 13. The data were taken from a study of shared clonotypes between healthy human individuals. The repertoire was sequenced with immunoSEQ multiplex PCR; TCRdb's copy has only in-frame clones and lacks some. This repertoire shows roughly 1 million clones, more than 65% found once; its top ten account for approximately 1.5%. Sequencing input: memory CD4+ T cells sorted from blood. As to subset: CD45RA-negative fraction. V is TRBV27 and J is TRBJ1-5; 8 bases align to TRBD1. The sequence was obtained from a young man in good health. The CDR3 DNA follows: TGTGCCAGCAATTTGGACAGGGAGATGGTATCCCAGCATTTT. Protein sequence: CASNLDREMVSQHF.